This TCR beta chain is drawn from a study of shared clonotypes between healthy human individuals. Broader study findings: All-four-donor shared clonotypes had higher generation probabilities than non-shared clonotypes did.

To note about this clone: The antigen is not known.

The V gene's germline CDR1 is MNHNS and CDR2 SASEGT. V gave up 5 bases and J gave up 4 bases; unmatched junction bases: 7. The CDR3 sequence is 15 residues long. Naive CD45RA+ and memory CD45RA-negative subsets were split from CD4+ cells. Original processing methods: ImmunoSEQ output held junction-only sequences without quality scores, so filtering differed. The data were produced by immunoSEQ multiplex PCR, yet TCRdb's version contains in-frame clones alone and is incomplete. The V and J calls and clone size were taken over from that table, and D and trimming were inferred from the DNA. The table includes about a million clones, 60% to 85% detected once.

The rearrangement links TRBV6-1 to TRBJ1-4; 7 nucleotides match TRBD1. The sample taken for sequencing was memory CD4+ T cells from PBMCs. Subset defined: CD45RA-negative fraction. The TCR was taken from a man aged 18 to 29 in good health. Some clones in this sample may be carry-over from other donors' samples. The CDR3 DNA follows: TGTGCCAGCAGTAACGGACAGGCGGGTAATGAAAAACTGTTTTTT. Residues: CASSNGQAGNEKLFF.